The text below deals with one TCR beta chain. Its antigen is not known. This sample is part of a study of T cells expressing NK-cell markers. Researchers built TCR beta cDNA using 5'RACE template switching with UMIs. TCRdb re-called the 5' RACE reads, yielding one record per CDR3 amino acid sequence without DNA. This table holds 140,000 to 150,000 distinct CDR3 sequences. The length of the CDR3 is 15 residues. Germline assignment: CDR1 MNHNS and CDR2 SASEGT. Study-level points and caveats: In a handful of donors, these clonotypes also led the CD3+CD56-NKG2C+ fraction.

This chain joins TRBV6-1 and TRBJ2-2. The sequence came from a man aged 18 to 30 in good health. Sample: blood T cells: a sorted CD56 or NKG2C T cell subset, CD4+ or CD8+ T cells, or bulk PBMC T cells (not recorded which). CDR3 protein: CASRNPSANTGELFF.